What follows describes a single T cell receptor (beta chain). Its antigen is unknown. This sample was included in a study of OX40 agonist ivuxolimab in advanced cancers. Study at large: Partial responses were achieved by three patients: one hepatocellular carcinoma, two cutaneous melanoma. Notes on the study in general: Nonresponders, in some cases, also had low normalized T-cell clonal expansion.

Repertoires were generated with immunoSEQ multiplex PCR, while TCRdb's copy carries only in-frame clones and drops some. The sample has some 99,000 clones, roughly 95% seen once; the top ten hold 0.15% to 0.2%. The CDR3 consists of 13 residues. Trimming cost V 6 bases and J 3 bases, with 11 bases left between them. The germline CDR1 and CDR2 sequences are WNHNN and SYGVQD (reference sequence). This sample comprised CD4+ or CD8+ T cells sorted from blood, obtained in a trial of the OX40 agonist ivuxolimab. This sequence joins TRBV10-1 and TRBJ1-2, with a tentative D call TRBD1 (5 bases). The sequence was collected from an adult with an advanced solid tumor such as melanoma, head and neck, liver or kidney cancer. The CDR3 spells CASSRDAYYGYTF. CDR3 bases: TGCGCCAGCAGCAGGGACGCCTACTATGGCTACACCTTC.